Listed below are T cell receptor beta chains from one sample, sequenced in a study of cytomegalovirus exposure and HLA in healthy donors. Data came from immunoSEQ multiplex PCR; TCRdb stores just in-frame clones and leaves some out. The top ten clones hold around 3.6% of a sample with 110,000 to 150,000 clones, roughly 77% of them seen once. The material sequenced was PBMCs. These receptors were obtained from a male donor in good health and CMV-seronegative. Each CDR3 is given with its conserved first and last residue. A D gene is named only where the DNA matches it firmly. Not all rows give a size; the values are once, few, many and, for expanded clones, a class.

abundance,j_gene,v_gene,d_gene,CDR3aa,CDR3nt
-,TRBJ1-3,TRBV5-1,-,CASSLRGTHSSGTIYF,TGCGCCAGCAGCCTAAGGGGGACACACAGTAGTGGCACCATATATTTT
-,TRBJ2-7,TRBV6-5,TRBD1,CASSRGQGRPYEQYF,TGTGCCAGCAGTCGTGGACAGGGCCGGCCCTACGAGCAGTACTTC
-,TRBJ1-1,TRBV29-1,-,CSGRGLNTEAFF,TGCAGTGGAAGGGGCCTTAACACTGAAGCTTTCTTT
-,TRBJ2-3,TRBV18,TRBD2,CASSPQPQLAAPADTQYF,TGTGCCAGCTCGCCCCAGCCCCAACTAGCGGCTCCAGCAGATACGCAGTATTTT
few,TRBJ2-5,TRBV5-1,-,CASSLGGSQETQYF,TGCGCCAGCAGCTTAGGCGGATCCCAAGAGACCCAGTACTTC
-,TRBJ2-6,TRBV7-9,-,CASSFSGSGANGLTF,TGTGCCAGCAGCTTTAGTGGCTCTGGGGCCAACGGCCTGACTTTC
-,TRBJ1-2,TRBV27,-,CASSQTGYYGYTF,TGTGCCAGCAGTCAAACAGGGTACTATGGCTACACCTTC
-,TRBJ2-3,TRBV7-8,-,CASSVSSGDEKDTQYF,TGTGCCAGCAGCGTTAGCAGCGGAGACGAGAAGGATACGCAGTATTTT
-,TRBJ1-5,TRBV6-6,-,CASSYSMTGQPQHF,TGTGCCAGCAGTTACTCAATGACCGGGCAGCCCCAGCATTTT
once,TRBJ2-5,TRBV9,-,CASSVGGRGTQYF,TGTGCCAGCAGCGTAGGCGGAAGGGGGACCCAGTACTTC
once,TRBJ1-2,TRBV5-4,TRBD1,CASSFAGTVQTTGYTF,TGTGCCAGCAGCTTCGCCGGGACAGTCCAGACCACGGGCTACACCTTC
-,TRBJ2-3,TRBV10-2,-,CASSSLRDTQYF,TGCGCCAGCAGTTCTCTACGGGATACGCAGTATTTT
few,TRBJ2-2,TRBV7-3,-,CASSSVPAGNPGELFF,TGTGCCAGCAGCTCAGTCCCGGCGGGGAACCCCGGGGAGCTGTTTTTT
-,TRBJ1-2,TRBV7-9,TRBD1,CASSHGTVPGYTF,TGTGCCAGCAGCCATGGGACAGTCCCTGGCTACACCTTC
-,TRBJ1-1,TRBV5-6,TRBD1,CASSRRTGLNTEAFF,TGTGCCAGCAGCCGGAGGACAGGACTGAACACTGAAGCTTTCTTT
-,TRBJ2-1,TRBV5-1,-,CASSLGQGNDEQFF,TGCGCCAGCAGCTTGGGGCAGGGCAACGATGAGCAGTTCTTC
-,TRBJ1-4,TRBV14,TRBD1,CASSQDPTGVREKLFF,TGTGCCAGCAGCCAAGATCCGACAGGGGTGAGGGAAAAACTGTTTTTT
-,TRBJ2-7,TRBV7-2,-,CASSLVTNEQYF,TGTGCCAGCAGCTTAGTGACTAACGAGCAGTACTTC
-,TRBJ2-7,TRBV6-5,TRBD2,CASSGLGGGGYEQYF,TGTGCCAGCAGTGGCCTCGGGGGGGGAGGCTACGAGCAGTACTTC
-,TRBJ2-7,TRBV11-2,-,CASSLVAGLAGQLYEQYF,TGTGCCAGCAGCTTAGTCGCGGGACTGGCGGGACAGCTCTACGAGCAGTACTTC
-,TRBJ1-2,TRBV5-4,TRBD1,CASSLGGTVPNYGYTF,TGTGCCAGCAGCTTGGGCGGGACAGTGCCTAACTATGGCTACACCTTC
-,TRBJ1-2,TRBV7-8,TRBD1,CASRHRGYGYTF,TGTGCCAGCAGGCACAGGGGTTATGGCTACACCTTC
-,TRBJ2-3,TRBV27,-,CASSSGGKSNTQYF,TGTGCCAGCAGTTCCGGAGGGAAGTCGAATACGCAGTATTTT
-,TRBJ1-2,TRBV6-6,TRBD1,CASNLKQGLYGYTF,TGTGCCAGCAACCTTAAACAGGGGCTCTATGGCTACACCTTC
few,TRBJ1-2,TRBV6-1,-,CASLQFNYGYTF,TGTGCCAGCCTACAGTTTAACTATGGCTACACCTTC
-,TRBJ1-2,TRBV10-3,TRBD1,CAISAPDRGHGYTF,TGTGCCATCAGCGCACCGGACAGGGGACATGGCTACACCTTC
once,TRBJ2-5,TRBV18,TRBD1,CASSQGAETQYF,TGTGCCAGCTCACAGGGGGCCGAGACCCAGTACTTC
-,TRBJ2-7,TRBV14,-,CASSQDQGFDEQYF,TGTGCCAGCAGCCAAGATCAGGGGTTCGACGAGCAGTACTTC
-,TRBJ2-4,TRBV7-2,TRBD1,CASSFGTGQGQNIQYF,TGTGCCAGCAGCTTCGGGACCGGACAGGGTCAAAACATTCAGTACTTC
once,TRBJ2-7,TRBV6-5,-,CASSLISLDSGEQYF,TGTGCCAGCAGCCTAATTAGTCTGGATAGCGGCGAGCAGTACTTC
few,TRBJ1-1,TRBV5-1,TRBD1,CASSTLDRGRSEAFF,TGCGCCAGCAGCACCCTAGACAGGGGGCGGAGTGAAGCTTTCTTT
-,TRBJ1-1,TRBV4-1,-,CASSRPGRGTEAFF,TGCGCCAGCAGCCGTCCAGGGAGGGGCACTGAAGCTTTCTTT
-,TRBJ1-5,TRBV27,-,CASSPAAKNQPQHF,TGTGCCAGCAGCCCGGCGGCCAAAAATCAGCCCCAGCATTTT
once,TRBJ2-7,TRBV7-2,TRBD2,CASSPQRGSSYEQYF,TGTGCCAGCAGCCCCCAGCGGGGGAGCTCCTACGAGCAGTACTTC
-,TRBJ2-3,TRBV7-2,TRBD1,CASSRDRVSTDTQYF,TGTGCCAGCAGCAGGGACAGGGTCAGCACAGATACGCAGTATTTT
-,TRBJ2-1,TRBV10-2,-,CASGTVGGTFREQFF,TGCGCCAGCGGTACGGTAGGTGGGACTTTTCGGGAGCAGTTCTTC
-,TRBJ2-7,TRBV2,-,CASSDVYEQYF,TGTGCCAGCAGTGATGTATACGAGCAGTACTTC
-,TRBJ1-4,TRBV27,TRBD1,CASSSLKRTGLREKLFF,TGTGCCAGCAGTTCCCTCAAGCGGACAGGTCTTAGGGAAAAACTGTTTTTT
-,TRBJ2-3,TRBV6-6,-,CASRELATTTDTQYF,TGTGCCAGCAGGGAACTAGCCACGACTACAGATACGCAGTATTTT
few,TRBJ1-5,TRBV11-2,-,CASSRDRNQPQHF,TGTGCCAGCAGCCGTGACAGGAATCAGCCCCAGCATTTT
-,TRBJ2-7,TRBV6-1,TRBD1,CASSELGTGGLEQYF,TGTGCCAGCAGTGAATTGGGGACAGGGGGTCTCGAGCAGTACTTC
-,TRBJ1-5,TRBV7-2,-,CASSPWGVNNQPQHF,TGTGCCAGCAGCCCCTGGGGGGTAAACAATCAGCCCCAGCATTTT
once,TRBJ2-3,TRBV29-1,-,CSSEYGDTQYF,TGCAGCTCCGAATACGGAGATACGCAGTATTTT
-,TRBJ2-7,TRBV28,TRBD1,CASRRQGASYEQYF,TGTGCCAGCCGAAGACAGGGGGCGTCCTACGAGCAGTACTTC
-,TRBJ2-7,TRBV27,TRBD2,CASSSGTIYEQYF,TGTGCCAGCAGTTCCGGGACTATCTACGAGCAGTACTTC
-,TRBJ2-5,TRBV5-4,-,CASSSGDSRPGTQYF,TGTGCCAGCAGCTCCGGGGACTCCCGGCCGGGGACCCAGTACTTC
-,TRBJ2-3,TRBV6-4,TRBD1,CASRAQGADTQYF,TGTGCCAGCAGGGCACAGGGGGCAGATACGCAGTATTTT
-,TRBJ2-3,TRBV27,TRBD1,CASSYYRGFSTDTQYF,TGTGCCAGCAGTTACTACAGGGGTTTTAGCACAGATACGCAGTATTTT
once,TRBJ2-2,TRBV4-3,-,CASSQVSQNTGELFF,TGCGCCAGCAGCCAAGTTAGCCAGAACACCGGGGAGCTGTTTTTT
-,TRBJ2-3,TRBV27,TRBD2,CASSFSGSGPDTQYF,TGTGCCAGCAGCTTTAGCGGGAGCGGTCCAGATACGCAGTATTTT
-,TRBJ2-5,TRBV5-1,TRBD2,CASSPHSGIKETQYF,TGCGCCAGCAGCCCACATAGCGGGATTAAAGAGACCCAGTACTTC
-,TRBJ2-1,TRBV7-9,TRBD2,CASSLSSGGASNEQFF,TGTGCCAGCAGCTTATCTAGCGGGGGGGCCTCGAATGAGCAGTTCTTC
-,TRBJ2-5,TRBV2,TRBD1,CASTTGVQETQYF,TGTGCCAGCACGACAGGGGTTCAAGAGACCCAGTACTTC
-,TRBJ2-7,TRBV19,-,CASTTKAGAEQYF,TGTGCCAGTACTACAAAGGCGGGGGCAGAGCAGTACTTC